This entry describes one T cell receptor beta chain. The data stem from a study of blood T cell repertoires in COVID-19. Overall study: Samples of COVID-19 (acute and convalescent) were obtained from the United States, Italy and Spain. The analysed material was cDNA or gDNA that came from T cells, B-cell-depleted T cells, or PBMCs.

Original methodology: Estimation of nucleated cell counts was performed using reference gene primer amplification. Assay: immunoSEQ multiplex PCR; the TCRdb copy retains only in-frame clones and omits some. V, J and clone size derive from that table, while D and trimming were established from the DNA sequence. This table has 45,000 to 70,000 clones, 90% to 95% appearing once. The sequencing sample was made of peripheral blood. This sequence was found in a woman in her sixties with active or convalescent COVID-19.

The CDR3 loop reads CASSSWTGGTTEAFF. DNA of the CDR3: TGTGCCAGCAGTTCCTGGACAGGGGGGACCACTGAAGCTTTCTTT. The chain uses TRBV27 and TRBJ1-1, with 10 bases fitting TRBD1. J lost 4 bases, V lost 4 bases, and 6 bases had no gene match. This CDR3 has 15 amino acids. Per the germline V gene, CDR1 is MNHEY and CDR2 is SMNVEV (reference sequence).